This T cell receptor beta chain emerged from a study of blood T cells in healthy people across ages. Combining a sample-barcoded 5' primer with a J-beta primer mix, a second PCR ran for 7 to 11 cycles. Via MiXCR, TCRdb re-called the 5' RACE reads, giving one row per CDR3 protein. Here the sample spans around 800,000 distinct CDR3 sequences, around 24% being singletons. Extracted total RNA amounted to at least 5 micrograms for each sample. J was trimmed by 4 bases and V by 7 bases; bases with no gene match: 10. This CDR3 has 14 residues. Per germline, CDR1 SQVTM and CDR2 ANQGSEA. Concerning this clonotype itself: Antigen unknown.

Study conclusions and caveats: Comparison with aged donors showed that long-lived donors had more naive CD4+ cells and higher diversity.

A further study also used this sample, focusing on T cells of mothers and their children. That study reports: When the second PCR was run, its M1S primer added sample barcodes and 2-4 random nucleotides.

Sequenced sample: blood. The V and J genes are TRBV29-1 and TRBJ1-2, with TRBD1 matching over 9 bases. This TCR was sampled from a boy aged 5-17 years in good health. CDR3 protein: CSDLVGQGFYGYTF. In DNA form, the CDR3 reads TGCAGCGACCTTGTGGGACAGGGATTCTATGGCTACACCTTC.